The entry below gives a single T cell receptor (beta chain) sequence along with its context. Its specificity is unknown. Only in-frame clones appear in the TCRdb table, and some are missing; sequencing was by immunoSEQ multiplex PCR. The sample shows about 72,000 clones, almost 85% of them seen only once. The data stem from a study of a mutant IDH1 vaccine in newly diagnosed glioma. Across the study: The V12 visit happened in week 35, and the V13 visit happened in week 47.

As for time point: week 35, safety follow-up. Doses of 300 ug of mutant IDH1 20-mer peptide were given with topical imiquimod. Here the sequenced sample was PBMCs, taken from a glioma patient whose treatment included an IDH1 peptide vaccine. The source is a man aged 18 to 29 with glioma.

The CDR3 coding sequence is TGTGCCAGCAGTTCGGGGACAGGACAAGAGACCCAGTACTTC. It specifies CASSSGTGQETQYF. The V gene is TRBV7-9, the J gene TRBJ2-5; 8 nucleotides match TRBD1. Trimming removed 6 bases from V and 2 bases from J; junction bases left unmatched: 5. The CDR3 length is 14 residues. CDR1 is SEHNR and CDR2 is FQNEAQ in the germline V gene (reference sequence).